Shown below are 14 T cell receptor beta chains from a single sample sequenced in a study of control samples from healthy donors and cancer patients. Libraries were prepared by immunoSEQ multiplex PCR; TCRdb keeps only in-frame clonotypes and omits some of them. This table holds around 41,000 clones, about 86% found once. Sequenced: PBMCs. The receptors derive from a woman in her sixties or seventies with lung cancer.

This rearrangement joins TRBV30 to TRBJ2-1, with D unresolved. The CDR3 has 13 residues. Germline loops: CDR1 GTSNPN, CDR2 SVGIG (reference sequence). Trimming stripped 2 bases from V and 8 bases from J, with 13 bases between. CDR3 in amino acids: CAWSKWYDHEQFF. The CDR3 nucleotides are TGTGCCTGGAGTAAATGGTATGACCATGAGCAGTTCTTC.

The chain carries TRBV6-5 and TRBJ2-7, with no clear D. The germline V gene encodes CDR1 MNHEY and CDR2 SVGAGI. The CDR3 covers 12 residues. Trimming removed 6 bases at V and 4 bases at J, with 10 bases between. CDR3: CASRRLNYEQYF. The CDR3, as DNA: TGTGCCAGCAGACGATTAAATTACGAGCAGTACTTC.

The chain carries TRBV18 and TRBJ2-5; possible D gene TRBD2, 5 bases. Per the germline V gene, CDR1 is KGHSH and CDR2 is LQKENI. The length of the CDR3 is 15 residues. Between the trimmed V and J ends, which lost 3 bases and 5 bases, there was a span of 16 bases. CDR3 nucleotides: TGTGCCAGCTCACCGTTAATGGGGAGTAGGGAGACCCAGTACTTC. Protein sequence: CASSPLMGSRETQYF.

With regard to this clone: A junction end diverges from the germline sequence, so it may reflect a read error. V gene TRBV7-2 combines with J gene TRBJ2-4; D not resolved. The CDR3 loop spans 15 amino acids. Germline loops: CDR1 SGHTA, CDR2 FQGNSA. CDR3 coding DNA: TGTGCCAACAGCCCTCAGACATCTTCCAAAAACATTCAGTACTTC. Its protein product is CANSPQTSSKNIQYF.

The V gene is TRBV13, the J gene TRBJ2-2; TRBD2 might be the D (5 bases). Germline CDR1 and CDR2: PRHDT and FYEKMQ (reference sequence). V gave up 2 bases and J gave up 2 bases, with 6 bases separating them. This CDR3 is 14 amino acids long. The CDR3 sequence: CASSLLANTGELFF. The DNA of the CDR3 is TGTGCCAGCAGCTTACTAGCAAACACCGGGGAGCTGTTTTTT.

The chain couples TRBV25-1 to TRBJ2-7; D not resolved. The CDR3 consists of 11 residues. V lost 3 bases to trimming and J lost 5 bases, with 5 bases between them. Per the germline V gene, CDR1 is MGHDK and CDR2 is SYGVNS. The CDR3 reads CASSDWDEQYF. Here the CDR3 DNA reads TGTGCCAGCAGTGATTGGGACGAGCAGTACTTC.

The chain employs TRBV4-1 and TRBJ1-2; TRBD1 matches at 8 bases. This CDR3 is 16 amino acids long. Germline V gives CDR1 MGHRA, CDR2 YSYEKL. The junction had 10 bases not matched to a gene; V was cut back by 0 bases and J by 7 bases. The CDR3 is CASSQDLIGQGRGYTF. The CDR3 coding sequence is TGCGCCAGCAGCCAAGATCTTATCGGACAGGGACGTGGCTACACCTTC.

The V call is TRBV14, the J call TRBJ2-3; 8 bases agree with TRBD2. The V gene end was trimmed by 4 bases and the J gene end by 0 bases; junction bases not matched to a gene: 3. This CDR3 comprises 15 residues. Germline V gene data show CDR1 as SGHDN and CDR2 as FVKESK. The CDR3, as DNA: TGTGCCAGCAGCCCCCAGCGGGGGAGCACAGATACGCAGTATTTT. Translated, it gives CASSPQRGSTDTQYF. Full variable domain (remainder filled in from reference TRBV14 and TRBJ2-3): EAGVTQFPSHSVIEKGQTVTLRCDPISGHDNLYWYRRVMGKEIKFLLHFVKESKQDESGMPNNRFLAERTGGTYSTLKVQPAELEDSGVYFCASSPQRGSTDTQYFGPGTRLTVL.

The V and J genes are TRBV6-4 and TRBJ2-6, with D perhaps being TRBD1 or TRBD2 (5 bases each). Between the trimmed V and J ends, which lost 4 bases and 6 bases, there was a span of 13 bases. CDR3 length: 15 amino acids. Germline lookup yields CDR1 MRHNA and CDR2 SNTAGT. In DNA form, the CDR3 reads TGTGCCAGCAGTGTCTCCGGGACGGAGGCCAACGTCCTGACTTTC. Protein product: CASSVSGTEANVLTF.

This chain connects TRBV2 to TRBJ2-7, with TRBD1 as a possible D gene (6 bases). In germline, CDR1 is SNHLY, CDR2 FYNNEI. V lost 0 bases to trimming and J lost 7 bases, with 13 bases between them. The CDR3 loop spans 14 amino acids. The CDR3 bases are TGTGCCAGCAGTGAAGCGCCCGGTCAGGGGGAGCAGTACTTC. Its protein product is CASSEAPGQGEQYF.

This chain links TRBV5-1 with TRBJ1-1; D gene ambiguous. The CDR3 has 15 residues. Germline V gene data show CDR1 as SGHRS and CDR2 as YFSETQ. Trimming removed 0 bases at V and 4 bases at J, with 13 bases between. The CDR3 DNA reads TGCGCCAGCAGCTTGGATCCATTGTCGAGCACTGAAGCTTTCTTT. Protein: CASSLDPLSSTEAFF.

The rearrangement uses TRBV7-9 and TRBJ2-7; D ambiguous. CDR3 length: 14 residues. CDR1 is SEHNR, CDR2 FQNEAQ, per germline (reference sequence). V lost 6 bases, J lost 7 bases, and 19 bases lay in between. The CDR3 region has the DNA TGTGCCAGCAGTAAAACGGAAAAGGTTGGAGAGCAGTACTTC. Amino acid sequence: CASSKTEKVGEQYF.

The chain recombines TRBV18 with TRBJ1-5; D perhaps matches TRBD1 (5 bases). This CDR3 spans 16 amino acids. Germline CDR1 and CDR2: KGHSH and LQKENI. The germline V and J ends were trimmed by 3 bases and 2 bases, with 14 bases remaining between them. This CDR3 reads CASSPLGMGGNQPQHF. As DNA, the CDR3 is TGTGCCAGCTCACCCCTGGGGATGGGGGGCAATCAGCCCCAGCATTTT.

The chain combines TRBV19 with TRBJ1-1; tentative D call: TRBD1 (6 bases). Germline CDR1 and CDR2: LNHDA and SQIVND (reference sequence). The V gene lost 4 bases and the J gene lost 1 base, with 16 bases spanning the gap. The CDR3 spans 16 residues. CDR3: CASSKPPQGENTEAFF. The CDR3 coding sequence is TGTGCCAGTAGTAAACCCCCACAGGGCGAGAACACTGAAGCTTTCTTT.